A single sample is the source of the 8 T cell receptor beta chains below, sequenced in a study of CD8 T cells in ankylosing spondylitis. Each CDR3 protein is one row after TCRdb ran MiXCR on the 5' RACE reads. There are 210,000 or so distinct CDR3 sequences in the sample; 20% to 30% occur only once, and roughly 6.7% lies in the top ten. The source material was blood, either unsorted or a sorted T cell fraction (not recorded which). These TCRs come from a male donor with ankylosing spondylitis or in good health (not recorded which).

This clonotype was observed at least ten times. The CDR3 DNA follows: TGTGCCAGCAGGAGCCTCCGGGCGCGTACTGAAGCTTTCTTT. It encodes CASRSLRARTEAFF. This chain links TRBV21-1 with TRBJ1-1; whether TRBD1, the table's D call, matches the DNA was not checked. TRBV21-1 is an annotated pseudogene. CDR3 size: 14 residues.

This clonotype has just one count. The gene calls are TRBV11-2 and TRBJ2-6; 8 positions agree with TRBD1. V dropped 5 bases and J dropped 4; count of bases not matched to a gene: 4. This CDR3 is 15 amino acids long. The germline gives CDR1 SGHAT, CDR2 FQNNGV. The chain's CDR3 is CASSQGASGANVLTF. CDR3 nucleotide sequence: TGTGCCAGCAGCCAGGGGGCCTCAGGGGCCAACGTCCTGACTTTC.

This clonotype was observed a few times. Written as DNA, the CDR3 is TGCAGTGCTACTCCCCCAGGTGGAACCAACGAGCAGTACTTC. This encodes CSATPPGGTNEQYF. The genes are TRBV20-1 and TRBJ2-7; D unclear. Germline CDR1 DFQATT, CDR2 SNEGSKA (reference sequence). Trimming cost V 4 bases and J 5 bases, with 18 bases left between them. The CDR3 has 14 residues.

At least ten counts were recorded for this clonotype. The chain employs TRBV27 and TRBJ1-2; 9 bases are a match to TRBD1. The length of the CDR3 is 14 residues. The germline CDR1 and CDR2 sequences are MNHEY and SMNVEV (reference sequence). V lost 6 bases and J lost 3; bases outside the gene matches: 5. CDR3 nucleotides: TGTGCCAGCAGAAGGGACAGGGCGTACTATGGCTACACCTTC. It codes for CASRRDRAYYGYTF.

There are many counts of this clonotype. The genes are TRBV28 and TRBJ2-1, with TRBD2 identical over 8 bases. CDR1 and CDR2 from the germline V gene are MDHEN and SYDVKM. V lost 5 bases and J lost 7; bases outside the gene matches: 7. This CDR3 comprises 14 residues. CDR3 coding DNA: TGTGCCAGCAGTCGTCCCGGGACTAGTAATGAGCAGTTCTTC. It yields the protein CASSRPGTSNEQFF.

The gene calls are TRBV14 and TRBJ2-3, with 9 bases aligning to TRBD2. Per germline, CDR1 SGHDN and CDR2 FVKESK. This CDR3 spans 16 amino acids. Trimming cost V 5 bases and J 2 bases; bases outside gene matches: 8. The DNA for the CDR3 is TGTGCCAGCAGCTATTCGACTAGCGGTCACACAGATACGCAGTATTTT. The encoded protein is CASSYSTSGHTDTQYF.

This clonotype has at least ten counts. The chain employs TRBV12-3 or TRBV12-4 and TRBJ1-2; unclear D gene. The ends were cut back, 5 bases at V and 4 bases at J, with 14 bases in the middle. The CDR3 sequence is 14 residues long. CDR3 sequence: CASSPQTEGYGYTF. CDR3 sequence (DNA): TGTGCCAGCAGTCCCCAGACCGAAGGCTATGGCTACACCTTC.

This clonotype was seen ten or more times. This chain links TRBV7-3 with TRBJ2-5, with D unresolved. V lost 1 base and J 2 bases, leaving 5 bases between the germline ends. Germline CDR1 reads SGHTA; CDR2 reads FQGTGA. The CDR3 contains 13 residues. As DNA, the CDR3 is TGTGCCAGCAGCTTAAGTCATCAAGAGACCCAGTACTTC. Amino acid sequence: CASSLSHQETQYF.